Shown below are 16 T cell receptor beta chains from a single sample sequenced in a study of CD8+ T cells in alopecia areata. cDNA prepared by RNA extraction and subsequent reverse transcription served as the template for sequencing. Sequencing used immunoSEQ multiplex PCR; TCRdb keeps in-frame clones, though not all of them. The data contain approximately 200,000 clones, about 40% of them singletons. Treatment denoted: oral pan-JAK inhibitor, 5-10 mg twice daily. The sample was CD4+ T cells sorted from blood, taken at roughly week 36, from a patient treated with tofacitinib. The source is a human donor with alopecia areata.

The V call is TRBV28, the J call TRBJ2-7, with TRBD2 identical over 10 bases. CDR3 size: 15 residues. J gave up 9 bases and V 2 bases, and 10 bases lay outside the gene matches. Germline CDR1 reads MDHEN; CDR2 reads SYDVKM. The CDR3 here is CASSLPLAGGGRQYF. CDR3 bases: TGTGCCAGCAGTTTACCTTTAGCGGGAGGAGGTCGGCAGTACTTC.

This sequence joins TRBV5-4 and TRBJ2-1, with 9 bases that match TRBD2. The CDR3 contains 15 residues. Germline-derived CDR1 and CDR2 are SGHNT and YYREEE (reference sequence). Trimming removed 0 bases from V and 4 bases from J; junction bases left unmatched: 2. CDR3 nucleotide sequence: TGTGCCAGCAGCTTGGGACTAGCGGCTTACAATGAGCAGTTCTTC. It codes for CASSLGLAAYNEQFF.

CDR3 protein: CARAGSYNEQFF. DNA of the CDR3: TGTGCTCGAGCGGGCTCCTACAATGAGCAGTTCTTC. The chain links TRBV30 to TRBJ2-1, with a tentative D call TRBD2 (6 bases). CDR3 length equals 12 residues. Germline values: CDR1 GTSNPN, CDR2 SVGIG (reference sequence).

This chain joins TRBV18 and TRBJ1-1; D is perhaps TRBD1 (5 bases). Trimming cost V 6 bases and J 6 bases, with 14 bases left between them. Germline V lookup: CDR1 KGHSH, CDR2 LQKENI. CDR3 length: 13 residues. In DNA form, the CDR3 reads TGTGCCAGCTCCCTCGGGGACGGCGCTGAAGCTTTCTTT. Its protein is CASSLGDGAEAFF.

This clone was detected only a few times. The rearrangement links TRBV7-9 to TRBJ2-1; possible D gene TRBD1, 5 bases. Germline V lookup: CDR1 SEHNR, CDR2 FQNEAQ (reference sequence). Trimming left V 5 bases short and J 14 bases short, with 16 bases between. This CDR3 spans 12 amino acids. CDR3 bases: TGTGCCAGCAGCGCCCAGGGCAGGCGAGAGTTCTTC. Encoded protein: CASSAQGRREFF.

The rearrangement uses TRBV5-1 and TRBJ1-1; D is possibly TRBD1 (6 bases). Trimming pared 1 base from V and 7 bases from J, leaving 8 bases between. CDR3 length: 12 amino acids. Per germline, CDR1 SGHRS and CDR2 YFSETQ. CDR3 in amino acids: CASSLMTGEAFF. The CDR3 DNA reads TGCGCCAGCAGCTTGATGACAGGTGAAGCTTTCTTT.

The chain carries TRBV29-1 and TRBJ2-7; a weak D match, TRBD2 (6 bases). CDR1 is SQVTM, CDR2 ANQGSEA, per germline. The V and J ends lost 1 base and 7 bases respectively, with 11 bases between them. The CDR3 runs 12 residues. In DNA, the CDR3 is TGCAGCGTTGAAGGGAGGGGTGTTGAGCAGTACTTC. Translating gives CSVEGRGVEQYF.

V and J are TRBV2 and TRBJ2-7; D uncertain. V was cut by 6 bases and J by 6 bases, with 12 bases left in between. CDR3 length: 12 residues. Germline CDR1 SNHLY, CDR2 FYNNEI. The CDR3 reads CASRAGLSEQYF. The DNA for the CDR3 is TGTGCCAGCAGGGCAGGTCTCTCCGAGCAGTACTTC.

This clone was picked up a small number of times. The chain couples TRBV29-1 to TRBJ2-3; 10 nucleotides align to TRBD1. Germline CDR1 and CDR2: SQVTM and ANQGSEA. The length of the CDR3 is 13 residues. The J segment lost 5 bases and the V segment lost 4 bases, leaving 3 bases of the junction unmatched. CDR3 loop: CSVVRTGGDTQYF. The CDR3 DNA follows: TGCAGCGTTGTGAGGACAGGGGGAGATACGCAGTATTTT.

This clone has a handful of counts. This chain connects TRBV6-5 to TRBJ1-2; no clear D gene. Germline V gives CDR1 MNHEY, CDR2 SVGAGI. With 1 base removed from V and 7 bases from J, the gap between germline ends came to 16 bases. This CDR3 spans 15 amino acids. This CDR3 reads CASSYFDSTPGGYTF. The CDR3 coding sequence is TGTGCCAGCAGTTACTTCGATTCAACCCCGGGTGGCTACACCTTC.

This chain links TRBV28 with TRBJ2-7; 14 bases line up with TRBD2. CDR1 and CDR2 (germline): MDHEN, SYDVKM. J gave up 3 bases and V 8 bases, and 9 bases lay outside the gene matches. The CDR3 sequence is 16 residues long. The CDR3 coding sequence is TGTGCCAGCGGAATGGGACTAGCGGGAGAAATCTACGAGCAGTACTTC. Protein sequence: CASGMGLAGEIYEQYF.

The chain couples TRBV30 to TRBJ1-1; perhaps TRBD1 as D (6 bases). The V gene's germline CDR1 is GTSNPN and CDR2 SVGIG (reference sequence). The CDR3 is 11 residues long. V dropped 2 bases and J dropped 11 bases, with 12 bases sitting between them. The CDR3: CAWSRTTGAFF. CDR3 nucleotide sequence: TGTGCCTGGAGTAGGACAACAGGGGCTTTCTTT. The variable domain in full, completed from reference TRBV30 and TRBJ1-1, reads SQTIHQWPATLVQPVGSPLSLECTVEGTSNPNLYWYRQAAGRGLQLLFYSVGIGQISSEVPQNLSASRPQDRQFILSSKKLLLSDSGFYLCAWSRTTGAFFGQGTRLTVV.

V usage is TRBV7-2 and J usage is TRBJ2-7; D is undetermined. The CDR3 extends over 11 amino acids. Germline V CDR1 and CDR2: SGHTA, FQGNSA. Trimming pared 3 bases from V and 7 bases from J, leaving 7 bases between. The CDR3 DNA reads as TGTGCCAGCAGCTTGGTGCGAGAGCAGTACTTC. Protein sequence: CASSLVREQYF. Together with reference TRBV7-2 and TRBJ2-7, the CDR3 gives the full variable domain: GAGVSQSPSNKVTEKGKDVELRCDPISGHTALYWYRQSLGQGLEFLIYFQGNSAPDKSGLPSDRFSAERTGGSVSTLTIQRTQQEDSAVYLCASSLVREQYFGPGTRLTVT.

The rearrangement uses TRBV6-6 and TRBJ1-5, with D unclear. The CDR3 is 12 residues long. Per the germline V gene, CDR1 is MNHNY and CDR2 is SVGAGI (reference sequence). V shed 7 bases and J shed 15 bases, with 19 bases lying between them. In DNA form, the CDR3 reads TGTGCCAGCACCAGGCCCGGGCCGGGGTGGCATTTT. Protein sequence: CASTRPGPGWHF.

This clone has only a few counts. This sequence joins TRBV4-3 and TRBJ2-1, with TRBD1 identical over 8 bases. J lost 5 bases, V lost 2 bases, and 5 bases had no gene match. The CDR3 runs 15 residues. Germline V gene sequence: CDR1 LGHNA, CDR2 YSLEER. For the CDR3, the DNA is TGCGCCAGCAGCCAACGGACAGGGACACACAATGAGCAGTTCTTC. Its translation: CASSQRTGTHNEQFF.

There are a few counts of this clone. J is TRBJ2-5 and V is TRBV5-1; D tentatively reads TRBD1 or TRBD2 (6 bases each). CDR1 is SGHRS, CDR2 YFSETQ, per germline. Trimming left V 0 bases short and J 2 bases short, with 17 bases between. The CDR3 is 17 amino acids. The CDR3 DNA reads as TGCGCCAGCAGCTTGGCCAATCTAGCGAGGGGGCAAGAGACCCAGTACTTC. This sequence encodes CASSLANLARGQETQYF.